The clone carrying this T cell receptor beta chain was seen ten or more times. Repertoires were generated with immunoSEQ multiplex PCR, while TCRdb's copy carries only in-frame clones and drops some. This sample comprises a few thousand clones, none seen once only. Germline assignment: CDR1 MNHEY and CDR2 SMNVEV (reference sequence). CDR3 length equals 14 residues. Trimming cost V 2 bases and J 2 bases, with 8 bases left between them. The sample comes from a study of T cells after posttransplantation cyclophosphamide. A marrow graft followed busulfan-fludarabine conditioning, with cyclophosphamide on days +3 and +4.

Here the sequenced sample was PBMCs, taken after allogeneic stem cell transplant with posttransplant cyclophosphamide. The rearrangement uses TRBV27 and TRBJ2-3; D is ambiguous. The sequence was collected from a female patient aged 25-40 years who received an allogeneic stem cell transplant from an unrelated donor, was CMV-positive, and had acute and chronic GVHD. Among the T cells, some may be from the graft donor. CDR3 DNA: TGTGCCAGCAGTTTAAGCAGGAACACAGATACGCAGTATTTT. Its protein is CASSLSRNTDTQYF.